The 18 T cell receptor beta chains below come from one sample, sequenced in a study of blood T cell repertoires in COVID-19. The assay was immunoSEQ multiplex PCR, and TCRdb's table has in-frame clones only and misses some. The sample comprises hundreds of thousands of clones, around 82% of which are singletons, and around 2.3% rests with the top ten. Input material: peripheral blood. These receptors came from a woman aged 40 to 50 with active or convalescent COVID-19.

The chain carries TRBV28 and TRBJ1-2; D is undetermined. The CDR3 consists of 12 residues. V was shortened by 3 bases and J by 7 bases, with 9 bases between the two germline ends. CDR1 is MDHEN, CDR2 SYDVKM, per germline. For the CDR3, the DNA is TGTGCCAGCAGTTTGCGGAGTTCTGGCTACACCTTC. Protein: CASSLRSSGYTF.

The chain links TRBV5-1 to TRBJ1-5; tentative D call: TRBD1 (5 bases). Trimming pared 5 bases from V and 0 bases from J, leaving 12 bases between. Germline V gene lookup returns CDR1 SGHRS and CDR2 YFSETQ. There are 15 residues in the CDR3. Written as DNA, the CDR3 is TGCGCCAGCAGTTACGACAGCTTTAGCAATCAGCCCCAGCATTTT. This gives the protein CASSYDSFSNQPQHF.

The chain links TRBV30 to TRBJ1-1, with 7 bases lining up with TRBD1. The CDR3 contains 12 residues. The germline V gene encodes CDR1 GTSNPN and CDR2 SVGIG (reference sequence). V lost 2 bases to trimming and J lost 4 bases; unmatched junction nucleotides: 1. CDR3 sequence: CAWSRGLTEAFF. For the CDR3, the DNA is TGTGCCTGGAGTAGGGGGCTCACTGAAGCTTTCTTT.

This clone was detected a few times. This chain links TRBV5-1 with TRBJ1-6, with D maybe TRBD1 (6 bases). The CDR3 loop spans 17 amino acids. V was trimmed by 5 bases and J by 0 bases, leaving 15 bases between them. Germline V gene data show CDR1 as SGHRS and CDR2 as YFSETQ. CDR3 loop: CASSFSDRSSYNSPLHF. CDR3 DNA: TGCGCCAGCAGTTTTTCGGACAGAAGCTCCTATAATTCACCCCTCCACTTT.

The V and J genes are TRBV7-9 and TRBJ1-2; TRBD1 is a possible D gene (5 bases). The V gene lost 10 bases and the J gene lost 6 bases, with 18 bases spanning the gap. This CDR3 contains 13 residues. Germline V gene sequence: CDR1 SEHNR, CDR2 FQNEAQ (reference sequence). As DNA, the CDR3 is TGTGCCATAGAGCCGGGGGGGTATCATGGCTACACCTTC. Translating gives CAIEPGGYHGYTF.

The chain has TRBV6-4 and TRBJ1-1, with 11 nucleotides matching TRBD1. The CDR3 has 16 amino acids. Trimming took 0 bases from V and 6 from J; bases not matched to a gene: 6. Germline V gives CDR1 MRHNA, CDR2 SNTAGT. This chain's CDR3 is CASSDSAGQGASEAFF. The CDR3 nucleotides are TGTGCCAGCAGTGACTCCGCCGGACAGGGGGCTTCTGAAGCTTTCTTT.

The chain carries TRBV6-5 and TRBJ2-7; maybe TRBD2 (6 bases). Germline assignment: CDR1 MNHEY and CDR2 SVGAGI. With 0 bases removed from V and 3 bases from J, the gap between germline ends came to 15 bases. The length of the CDR3 is 16 residues. CDR3 residues: CASSYSTSGSSYEQYF. CDR3 DNA: TGTGCCAGCAGTTACTCGACGTCCGGGAGCAGCTACGAGCAGTACTTC.

The rearrangement links TRBV29-1 to TRBJ2-5; D unresolved. The V gene's germline CDR1 is SQVTM and CDR2 ANQGSEA. The CDR3 has 13 residues. Trimming stripped 1 base from V and 2 bases from J, with 8 bases between. DNA for the CDR3: TGCAGCGTTGAAGGTTCTATTCAAGAGACCCAGTACTTC. It encodes CSVEGSIQETQYF.

For the CDR3, the DNA is TGTGCCAGCAGCTTGGTCGGCGGTTACGAGCAGTACTTC. This gives the protein CASSLVGGYEQYF. This chain joins TRBV5-4 and TRBJ2-7; D not resolved. The CDR3 has 13 amino acids. V was trimmed by 0 bases and J by 4 bases, leaving 8 bases between them. Germline CDR1 and CDR2: SGHNT and YYREEE (reference sequence).

The V call is TRBV5-1, the J call TRBJ2-5, with 13 bases that match TRBD2. The V gene's germline CDR1 is SGHRS and CDR2 YFSETQ. V shed 4 bases, J shed 3 bases, and the junction held 0 bases outside the gene matches. The CDR3 covers 14 residues. In nucleotides, the CDR3 is TGCGCCAGCAGCGGACTAGCGGGGGAAGAGACCCAGTACTTC. It translates to CASSGLAGEETQYF. The variable domain in full, completed from reference TRBV5-1 and TRBJ2-5, reads KAGVTQTPRYLIKTRGQQVTLSCSPISGHRSVSWYQQTPGQGLQFLFEYFSETQRNKGNFPGRFSGRQFSNSRSEMNVSTLELGDSALYLCASSGLAGEETQYFGPGTRLLVL.

This chain uses TRBV9 with TRBJ2-3, with TRBD1 as a possible D gene (5 bases). Trimming left V 0 bases short and J 2 bases short, with 10 bases between. The CDR3 has 15 residues. Germline loops: CDR1 SGDLS, CDR2 YYNGEE. CDR3 sequence: CASSVAAGYTDTQYF. For the CDR3, the DNA is TGTGCCAGCAGCGTAGCGGCAGGGTACACAGATACGCAGTATTTT.

This clone was recorded once. The chain is built from TRBV28 and TRBJ2-2; D is possibly TRBD2 (5 bases). CDR3 length: 12 amino acids. Trimming stripped 8 bases from V and 7 bases from J, with 11 bases between. From germline, CDR1 is MDHEN and CDR2 SYDVKM. The CDR3, as DNA: TGTGCCAGCTTCGGGGTCGGCGGGGAGCTGTTTTTT. This gives the protein CASFGVGGELFF.

This clone was observed a handful of times. The rearrangement links TRBV30 to TRBJ1-2; 8 bases agree with TRBD1. The J segment lost 4 bases and the V segment lost 4 bases, leaving 17 bases of the junction unmatched. The CDR3 runs to 17 residues. Germline V lookup: CDR1 GTSNPN, CDR2 SVGIG (reference sequence). The CDR3 sequence: CAWMRETGGTVSYGYTF. The CDR3 DNA is TGTGCCTGGATGAGGGAAACAGGGGGTACGGTTAGCTATGGCTACACCTTC. Based on the CDR3 plus reference TRBV30 and TRBJ1-2, the full variable domain is SQTIHQWPATLVQPVGSPLSLECTVEGTSNPNLYWYRQAAGRGLQLLFYSVGIGQISSEVPQNLSASRPQDRQFILSSKKLLLSDSGFYLCAWMRETGGTVSYGYTFGSGTRLTVV.

The chain employs TRBV21-1 and TRBJ1-5. TRBV21-1 is marked as a pseudogene. The CDR3 is 13 amino acids. CDR3 sequence (DNA): TGTGCCAGCAGCAATAGCGAGATAAGCCCCCAGCATTTT. Amino acid sequence: CASSNSEISPQHF.

The gene calls are TRBV3-1 (or the pseudogene TRBV3-2) and TRBJ1-1; 10 bases are a match to TRBD1. CDR3 length: 15 residues. Germline CDR1 LGHDT, CDR2 YNNKEL (reference sequence). Trimming removed 3 bases from V and 3 bases from J; junction bases left unmatched: 4. This chain's CDR3 is CASSHPGQGYTEAFF. DNA of the CDR3: TGTGCCAGCAGCCACCCGGGACAGGGGTACACTGAAGCTTTCTTT.

The genes are TRBV12-5 and TRBJ2-6, with 7 bases that match TRBD1. The J segment lost 1 base and the V segment lost 5 bases, leaving 8 bases of the junction unmatched. Germline V gene sequence: CDR1 LGHNT, CDR2 FRNRAP. The CDR3 is made up of 17 amino acids. CDR3: CASGLTTQGSGANVLTF. The CDR3 bases are TGTGCTAGTGGTCTAACAACACAGGGGTCTGGGGCCAACGTCCTGACTTTC.

The chain links TRBV15 to TRBJ2-3; tentative D call: TRBD1 (6 bases). Per the germline V gene, CDR1 is LNHNV and CDR2 is YYDKDF (reference sequence). V lost 0 bases, J lost 1 base, and 8 bases lay in between. CDR3 length: 15 residues. The CDR3: CATSREQGGTDTQYF. CDR3 DNA: TGTGCCACCAGCAGAGAACAGGGTGGCACAGATACGCAGTATTTT.

The CDR3 here is CASSPRSSLAGGREQYF. The CDR3 region has the DNA TGTGCCAGTAGTCCCCGCTCGAGTCTAGCGGGGGGGCGGGAGCAGTACTTC. The gene calls are TRBV19 and TRBJ2-7, with 12 bases lining up with TRBD2. This CDR3 is 17 amino acids long. V trimming: 5 bases; J trimming: 7 bases; junction bases outside the gene matches: 15. Germline assignment: CDR1 LNHDA and CDR2 SQIVND (reference sequence).